This T cell receptor (beta chain) was captured in a study of blood T cell repertoires in COVID-19. Background on the study: Acute and convalescent COVID-19 specimens originated in the United States, Italy and Spain. T cells, B-cell-depleted T cells, or PBMCs supplied cDNA or gDNA.

This clone came up many times. Trimming removed 11 bases at V and 10 bases at J, with 12 bases between. Germline V gene lookup returns CDR1 MNHEY and CDR2 SVGAGI. This CDR3 has 10 amino acids. Authors' analysis steps: Nucleated cell number was recorded as an estimate derived from reference gene primer amplification. Generated by immunoSEQ multiplex PCR, the TCRdb table keeps only in-frame clones and is missing some. The V and J calls and clone size come from that table; D and trimming were worked out from the DNA. The table has roughly 250,000 clones, more than 70% seen once; the top ten hold 2% to 2.5%.

The V gene is TRBV6-5, the J gene TRBJ1-5; maybe TRBD1 (5 bases). This TCR was sampled from a woman between 40 and 50 years old who had recovered from COVID-19. The sequencing sample was made of peripheral blood. Here the CDR3 DNA reads TGTGCCTCAGGGTGGGTCCCCCAGCATTTT. Its protein product is CASGWVPQHF.